The 6 T cell receptor beta chains given below trace back to one sample, sequenced in a study of Graves' ophthalmopathy and Graves' hyperthyroidism. Beta-chain TCR CDR3 regions were amplified from RNA transcripts. RT-PCR in the first round used HTBI primers; a second-round multiplex PCR followed. From the multiplex PCR reads, TCRdb called clonotypes with MiXCR, one entry per CDR3 protein. The data contain just over 600,000 distinct CDR3 sequences, approximately 21% of them seen just once; the ten biggest clones take up roughly 7.4%. The sequencing input was peripheral blood. The receptors were gathered from a woman between 18 and 29 years old with stable Graves' hyperthyroidism. Some clones in this sample may be carry-over from other donors' samples.

This clonotype was detected many times. The chain couples TRBV30 to TRBJ1-1; the D is unclear. The CDR3 is 13 residues long. V dropped 3 bases and J dropped 3 bases, with 11 bases sitting between them. Per the germline V gene, CDR1 is GTSNPN and CDR2 is SVGIG (reference sequence). The CDR3 protein is CAWSPQRDTEAFF. CDR3 sequence (DNA): TGTGCCTGGAGCCCTCAACGGGACACTGAAGCTTTCTTT.

This clonotype was detected many times. The V and J genes are TRBV13 and TRBJ2-7; D not resolved. The length of the CDR3 is 13 residues. CDR1 is PRHDT and CDR2 is FYEKMQ in the germline V gene (reference sequence). Trimming took off 6 bases at V and 0 bases at J, with 9 bases between the two ends. As DNA, the CDR3 is TGTGCCAGCAGATTGGGCAGCTCCTACGAGCAGTACTTC. Amino acid sequence: CASRLGSSYEQYF.

This clonotype was recorded many times. The chain recombines TRBV28 with TRBJ2-6; D uncertain. Looked up from germline, CDR1 is MDHEN and CDR2 is SYDVKM. The CDR3 contains 14 residues. V was shortened by 3 bases and J by 4 bases, with 7 bases between the two germline ends. The CDR3, as DNA: TGTGCCAGCAGTTTCATTTACGGGGCCAACGTCCTGACTTTC. As protein: CASSFIYGANVLTF.

CDR3 sequence: CASSLEGLDQGTQYF. CDR3 nucleotide sequence: TGTGCCAGCAGCTTAGAAGGGCTAGACCAGGGGACCCAGTACTTC. This rearrangement joins TRBV11-2 to TRBJ2-5; D possibly corresponds to TRBD1 (5 bases). Germline V gives CDR1 SGHAT, CDR2 FQNNGV. V lost 0 bases and J 7 bases, leaving 15 bases between the germline ends. The CDR3 covers 15 residues.

This clonotype has a count of ten or more. The chain recombines TRBV6-2 or TRBV6-3 with TRBJ1-3, with D hard to call. Trimming left V 8 bases short and J 3 bases short, with 8 bases between. The V gene's germline CDR1 is MNHEY and CDR2 SVGEGT. This CDR3 contains 12 residues. The CDR3 DNA reads as TGTGCCAGCTCATGGATTGGAAACACCATATATTTT. Residues: CASSWIGNTIYF.

This clonotype appeared many times. The chain couples TRBV6-1 to TRBJ1-2; TRBD1 aligns across 8 bases. Germline V gene lookup returns CDR1 MNHNS and CDR2 SASEGT. The length of the CDR3 is 15 residues. V trimming: 7 bases; J trimming: 0 bases; junction bases outside the gene matches: 7. The CDR3 region is CASIPAGGSNYGYTF. In nucleotides, the CDR3 is TGTGCCAGCATACCCGCAGGGGGCTCTAACTATGGCTACACCTTC.